The sample holds a few counts of the clone carrying this TCR beta chain. Antigen unknown. This sample was included in a study of vaccination effects on CD4 cells after COVID-19. This CDR3 has 11 amino acids. Trimming shortened V by 7 bases and J by 1 base, and 5 bases separated the two germline ends. CDR1 is SGHNT and CDR2 is YYREEE in the germline V gene (reference sequence). General observations from the study: Marked clonal contraction of infection- and vaccine-induced clones was seen late after vaccination.

Viral peptide pool expansion of antigen-specific CD4+ T cells preceded sequencing in the ViraFEST assay. CD4+ T cell isolation took place after approximately 11 days of culture. Vaccine recipients, nucleocapsid antibody negative, had no prior SARS-CoV-2 infection. Cultures had half their medium replaced with IL-2 medium on days 3 and 7. Repertoires were generated with immunoSEQ multiplex PCR, while TCRdb's copy carries only in-frame clones and drops some. The data contain around 24,000 clones, about three quarters of them singletons. The V and J genes are TRBV5-4 and TRBJ1-1; D gene uncertain. Source: CD4+ T cells from PBMCs cultured with SARS-CoV-2 spike peptides, taken before COVID-19 vaccination. This receptor was obtained from a human donor who received a COVID-19 vaccine. CDR3 loop: CASSSNTEAFF. The CDR3 DNA reads as TGTGCCAGCTCTTCGAACACTGAAGCTTTCTTT.